The clone carrying this T cell receptor beta chain was counted a few times. CDR1 and CDR2 from the germline V gene are SEHNR and FQNEAQ (reference sequence). V lost 6 bases to trimming and J lost 1 base; unmatched junction nucleotides: 5. CDR3 length: 14 residues. TCRdb reanalysed the reads using MiXCR and keeps one entry per CDR3 protein. The table lists approximately 180,000 distinct CDR3 sequences, about a sixth of them singletons. The data derive from a study of T cell repertoires in cytomegalovirus infection. The sample consisted of CD8+ T cells from PBMCs. This rearrangement joins TRBV7-9 to TRBJ1-1; 7 positions match TRBD1. This clonotype originated in a human donor in good health (CMV status not recorded). Some clones in this sample may be carry-over from other donors' samples. The CDR3 coding sequence is TGTGCCAGCAGGAGACAGGGCAGGAACACTGAAGCTTTCTTT. Its translation is CASRRQGRNTEAFF. Full variable domain (outside the CDR3, taken from reference TRBV7-9 and TRBJ1-1): DTGVSQNPRHKITKRGQNVTFRCDPISEHNRLYWYRQTLGQGPEFLTYFQNEAQLEKSRLLSDRFSAERPKGSFSTLEIQRTEQGDSAMYLCASRRQGRNTEAFFGQGTRLTVV.